This T cell receptor beta chain came from a study of blood T cell repertoires in COVID-19. The overall study: Donors in the United States, Italy and Spain gave samples during acute or convalescent COVID-19. From T cells, B-cell-depleted T cells, or PBMCs came the material, which was cDNA or gDNA.

Per the authors' pipeline: Estimation of nucleated cell counts was performed using reference gene primer amplification. The table came from immunoSEQ multiplex PCR; TCRdb's copy has only in-frame clones and leaves some out. That table furnishes V, J and clone size, whereas the DNA furnished D and trimming. The sample lists some 150,000 clones; 80% to 90% were seen once. This CDR3 has 15 amino acids. The germline CDR1 and CDR2 sequences are GTSNPN and SVGIG (reference sequence). J was trimmed by 4 bases and V by 1 base; bases with no gene match: 6. The chain combines TRBV30 with TRBJ2-5; TRBD1 matches at 10 bases. The TCR was taken from a woman in her thirties or forties with acute or convalescent COVID-19. Sequencing was performed on peripheral blood. Here the CDR3 DNA reads TGTGCCTGGAGTGGTCGGACAGGGGGGGGAGAGACCCAGTACTTC. It translates to CAWSGRTGGGETQYF.